This T cell receptor (beta chain) was recorded in a study of T cell repertoires in cytomegalovirus infection. Background on the study: Both CMV infection and a matching HLA type were indicated by public TCR beta signatures.

As concerns this clonotype: The target antigen is unknown.

Per the germline V gene, CDR1 is MNHNS and CDR2 is SASEGT. This CDR3 has 15 amino acids. V trimming: 6 bases; J trimming: 3 bases; junction bases outside the gene matches: 10. TCRdb ran MiXCR on the reads and lists one entry per CDR3 protein. Here the sample spans 80,000 or so distinct CDR3 sequences, approximately 24% being singletons. Sequenced material: CD8+ T cells from cultured PBMCs, taken from culture after CMV antigen stimulation. The rearrangement uses TRBV6-1 and TRBJ2-7, with TRBD1 identical over 8 bases. The receptor comes from a human donor in good health (CMV status not recorded). Some clones in this sample may be carry-over from other donors' samples. CDR3 DNA sequence: TGTGCCAGCAGCTCAAGCTCCGACAGGGGCTACGAGCAGTACTTC. This gives the protein CASSSSSDRGYEQYF.